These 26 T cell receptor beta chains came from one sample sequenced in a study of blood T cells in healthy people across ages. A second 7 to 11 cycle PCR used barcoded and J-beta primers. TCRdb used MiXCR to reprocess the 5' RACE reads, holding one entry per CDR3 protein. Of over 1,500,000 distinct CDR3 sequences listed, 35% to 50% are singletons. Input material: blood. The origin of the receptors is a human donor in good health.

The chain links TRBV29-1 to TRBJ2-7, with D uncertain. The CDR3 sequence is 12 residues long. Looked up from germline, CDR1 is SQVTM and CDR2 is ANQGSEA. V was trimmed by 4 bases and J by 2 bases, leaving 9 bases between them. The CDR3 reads CSVVSDTYEQYF. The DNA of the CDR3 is TGCAGCGTTGTCAGCGACACCTACGAGCAGTACTTC.

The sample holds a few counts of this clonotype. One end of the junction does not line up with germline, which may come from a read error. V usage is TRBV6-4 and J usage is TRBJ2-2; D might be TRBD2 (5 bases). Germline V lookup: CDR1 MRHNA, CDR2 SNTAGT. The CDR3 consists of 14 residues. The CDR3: CASSDSPDTGERFF. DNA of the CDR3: TGTGCCAGCAGTGACTCACCAGATACCGGGGAGCGGTTTTTT.

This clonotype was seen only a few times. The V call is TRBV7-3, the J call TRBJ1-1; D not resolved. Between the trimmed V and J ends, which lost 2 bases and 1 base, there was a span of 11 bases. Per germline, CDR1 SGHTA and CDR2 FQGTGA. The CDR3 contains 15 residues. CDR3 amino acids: CASSLQGSRNTEAFF. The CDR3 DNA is TGTGCCAGCAGCTTACAAGGCAGCCGGAACACTGAAGCTTTCTTT.

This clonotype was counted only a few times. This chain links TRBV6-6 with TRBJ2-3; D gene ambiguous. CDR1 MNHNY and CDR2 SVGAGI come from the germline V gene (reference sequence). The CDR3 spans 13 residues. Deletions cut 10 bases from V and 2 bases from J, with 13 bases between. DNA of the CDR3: TGTGCCACTTTGCTAGACCTCACAGATACGCAGTATTTT. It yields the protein CATLLDLTDTQYF.

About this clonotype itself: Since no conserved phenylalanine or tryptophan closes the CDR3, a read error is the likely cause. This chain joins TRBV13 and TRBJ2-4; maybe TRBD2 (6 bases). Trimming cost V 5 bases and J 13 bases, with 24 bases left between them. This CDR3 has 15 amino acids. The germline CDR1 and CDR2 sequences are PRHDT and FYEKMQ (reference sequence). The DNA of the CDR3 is TGTGCCAGCAGCCTACCCGGGACGGACGGGAGTGAGCAGTACGTC. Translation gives CASSLPGTDGSEQYV.

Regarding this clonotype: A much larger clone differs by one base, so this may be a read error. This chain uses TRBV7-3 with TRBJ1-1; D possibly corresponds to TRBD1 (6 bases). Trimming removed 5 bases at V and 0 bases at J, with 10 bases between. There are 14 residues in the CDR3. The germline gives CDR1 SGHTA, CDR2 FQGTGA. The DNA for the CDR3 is TGTGCCAGCAGCATGGACAGCCTGAACACTGAAGCTTTCTTT. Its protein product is CASSMDSLNTEAFF.

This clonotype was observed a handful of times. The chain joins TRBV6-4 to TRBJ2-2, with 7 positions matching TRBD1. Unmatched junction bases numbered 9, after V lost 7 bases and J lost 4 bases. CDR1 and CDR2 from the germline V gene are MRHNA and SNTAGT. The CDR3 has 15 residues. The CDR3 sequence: CASTEGGPLTGELFF. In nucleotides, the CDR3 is TGTGCCAGCACCGAAGGGGGCCCCCTCACCGGGGAGCTGTTTTTT.

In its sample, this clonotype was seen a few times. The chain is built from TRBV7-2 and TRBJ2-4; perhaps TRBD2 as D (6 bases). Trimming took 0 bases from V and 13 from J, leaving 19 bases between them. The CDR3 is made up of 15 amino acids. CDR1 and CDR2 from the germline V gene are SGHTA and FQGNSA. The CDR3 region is CASSLAQGTFREQYF. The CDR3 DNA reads TGTGCCAGCAGCTTAGCGCAGGGAACCTTCCGGGAGCAGTACTTC.

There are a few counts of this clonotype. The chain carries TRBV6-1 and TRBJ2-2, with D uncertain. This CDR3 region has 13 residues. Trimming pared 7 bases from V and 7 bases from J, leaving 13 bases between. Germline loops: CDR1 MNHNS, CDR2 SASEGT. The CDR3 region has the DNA TGTGCCAGCATGGAAGGGCGTGGCGGGGAGCTGTTTTTT. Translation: CASMEGRGGELFF.

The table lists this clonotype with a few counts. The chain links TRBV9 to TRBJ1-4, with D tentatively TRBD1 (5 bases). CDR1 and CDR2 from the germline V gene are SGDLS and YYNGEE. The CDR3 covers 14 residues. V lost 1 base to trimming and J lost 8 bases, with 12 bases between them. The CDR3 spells CASSVSTVREKLFF. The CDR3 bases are TGTGCCAGCAGCGTATCGACAGTGAGGGAAAAACTGTTTTTT.

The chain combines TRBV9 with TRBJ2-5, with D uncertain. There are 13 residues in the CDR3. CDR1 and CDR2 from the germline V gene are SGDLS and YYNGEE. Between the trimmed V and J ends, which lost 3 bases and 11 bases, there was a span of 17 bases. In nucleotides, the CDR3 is TGTGCCAGCAGCGCCGGACCAAATGAAGAGCAGTACTTC. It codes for CASSAGPNEEQYF.

The CDR3 is CASSLNVGATRTQYF. CDR3 DNA sequence: TGTGCCAGCAGTTTAAACGTCGGAGCTACTCGGACCCAGTACTTC. The V call is TRBV12-3 or TRBV12-4, the J call TRBJ2-5; D ambiguous. Trimming took 2 bases from V and 7 from J, leaving 17 bases between them. The CDR3 spans 15 residues.

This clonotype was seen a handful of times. Written as DNA, the CDR3 is TGTGCCGCCGGGACAGCGAACACTGAAGCTTTCTTT. Its translation is CAAGTANTEAFF. V usage is TRBV25-1 and J usage is TRBJ1-1, with 7 bases fitting TRBD1. J gave up 1 base and V 11 bases, and 4 bases lay outside the gene matches. The CDR3 has 12 residues. Germline CDR1 is MGHDK and CDR2 is SYGVNS.

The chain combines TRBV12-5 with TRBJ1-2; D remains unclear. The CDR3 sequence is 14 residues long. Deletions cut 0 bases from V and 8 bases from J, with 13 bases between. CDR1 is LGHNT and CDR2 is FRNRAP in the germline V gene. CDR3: CASGLVLREAGYTF. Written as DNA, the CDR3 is TGTGCTAGTGGTTTGGTACTAAGGGAAGCGGGCTACACCTTC.

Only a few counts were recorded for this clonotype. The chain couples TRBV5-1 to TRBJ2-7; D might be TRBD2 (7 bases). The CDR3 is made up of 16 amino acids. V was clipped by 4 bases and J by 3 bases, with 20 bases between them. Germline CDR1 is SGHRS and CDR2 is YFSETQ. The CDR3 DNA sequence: TGCGCCAGCAGCCCATCTCCCGAGGGGGGGCACTACGAGCAGTACTTC. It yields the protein CASSPSPEGGHYEQYF. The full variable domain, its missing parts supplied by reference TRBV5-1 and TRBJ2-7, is KAGVTQTPRYLIKTRGQQVTLSCSPISGHRSVSWYQQTPGQGLQFLFEYFSETQRNKGNFPGRFSGRQFSNSRSEMNVSTLELGDSALYLCASSPSPEGGHYEQYFGPGTRLTVT.

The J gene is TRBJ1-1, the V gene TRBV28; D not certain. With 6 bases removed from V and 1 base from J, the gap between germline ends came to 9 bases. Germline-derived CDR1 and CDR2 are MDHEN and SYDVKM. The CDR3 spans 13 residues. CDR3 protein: CASRPSRNTEAFF. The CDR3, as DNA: TGTGCCAGCAGGCCCTCTCGGAACACTGAAGCTTTCTTT.

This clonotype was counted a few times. In DNA form, the CDR3 reads TGTGCCATCAGTGCGAACCGGGACAGGGAGAATGGCTACACCTTC. Translating it yields CAISANRDRENGYTF. The chain couples TRBV10-3 to TRBJ1-2; TRBD1 aligns across 9 bases. The junction had 9 bases not matched to a gene; V was cut back by 4 bases and J by 6 bases. The CDR3 is made up of 15 amino acids. Germline V lookup: CDR1 ENHRY, CDR2 SYGVKD.

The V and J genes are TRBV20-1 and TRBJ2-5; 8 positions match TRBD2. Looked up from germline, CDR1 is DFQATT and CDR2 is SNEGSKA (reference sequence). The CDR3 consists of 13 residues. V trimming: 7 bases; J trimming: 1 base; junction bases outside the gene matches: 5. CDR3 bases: TGCAGTGGACGAGCGGGGGTCCAAGAGACCCAGTACTTC. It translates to CSGRAGVQETQYF.

CDR3: CASSQGAVSEQYF. For the CDR3, the DNA is TGTGCCAGCTCCCAAGGGGCTGTAAGCGAGCAGTACTTC. The V call is TRBV6-2 or TRBV6-3, the J call TRBJ2-4; D possibly corresponds to TRBD1 (5 bases). Near its end, the DNA agrees better with TRBJ2-7, so the J call may be wrong. The CDR3 has 13 amino acids. Germline CDR1 reads MNHEY; CDR2 reads SVGEGT.

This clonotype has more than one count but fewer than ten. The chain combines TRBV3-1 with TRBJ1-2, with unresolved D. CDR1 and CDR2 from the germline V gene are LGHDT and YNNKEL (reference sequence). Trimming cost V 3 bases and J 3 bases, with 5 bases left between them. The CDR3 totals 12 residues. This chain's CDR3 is CASSQDDYGYTF. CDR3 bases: TGTGCCAGCAGCCAGGACGACTATGGCTACACCTTC.

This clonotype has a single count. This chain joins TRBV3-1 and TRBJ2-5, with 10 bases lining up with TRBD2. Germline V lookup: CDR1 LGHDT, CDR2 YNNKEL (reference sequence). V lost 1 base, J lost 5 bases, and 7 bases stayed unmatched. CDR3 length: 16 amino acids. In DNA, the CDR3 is TGTGCCAGCAGCCAAGTAAGGCCTAGCGGGGGCGAGACCCAGTACTTC. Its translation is CASSQVRPSGGETQYF.

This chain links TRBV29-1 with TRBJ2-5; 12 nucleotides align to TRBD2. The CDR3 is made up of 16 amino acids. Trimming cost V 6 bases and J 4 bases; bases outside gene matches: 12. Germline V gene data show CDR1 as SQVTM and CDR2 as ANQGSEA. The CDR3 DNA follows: TGCAGCGTGAGCGCGACTAGCGGGGGCCCGGGAGAGACCCAGTACTTC. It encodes CSVSATSGGPGETQYF.

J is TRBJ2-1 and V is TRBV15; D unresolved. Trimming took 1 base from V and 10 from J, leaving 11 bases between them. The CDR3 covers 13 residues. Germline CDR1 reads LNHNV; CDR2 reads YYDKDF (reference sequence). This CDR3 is CATSRVSVNEQFF. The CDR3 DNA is TGTGCCACCAGCAGAGTTAGTGTGAACGAGCAGTTCTTC.

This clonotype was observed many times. CDR3 DNA: TGCAGCGTTGGGGTTTATCAAGAGACCCAGTACTTC. This codes for CSVGVYQETQYF. The chain is built from TRBV29-1 and TRBJ2-5; D call uncertain. Germline V gives CDR1 SQVTM, CDR2 ANQGSEA. Deletions cut 4 bases from V and 2 bases from J, with 8 bases between. There are 12 residues in the CDR3. The full variable domain, rest sourced from reference TRBV29-1 and TRBJ2-5, is SAVISQKPSRDICQRGTSLTIQCQVDSQVTMMFWYRQQPGQSLTLIATANQGSEATYESGFVIDKFPISRPNLTFSTLTVSNMSPEDSSIYLCSVGVYQETQYFGPGTRLLVL.

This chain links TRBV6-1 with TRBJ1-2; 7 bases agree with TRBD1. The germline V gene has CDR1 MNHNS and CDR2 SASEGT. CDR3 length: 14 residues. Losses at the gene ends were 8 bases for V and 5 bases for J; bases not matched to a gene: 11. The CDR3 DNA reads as TGTGCCAGCCACGGGACAGCCGACCCGTATGGCTACACCTTC. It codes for CASHGTADPYGYTF.

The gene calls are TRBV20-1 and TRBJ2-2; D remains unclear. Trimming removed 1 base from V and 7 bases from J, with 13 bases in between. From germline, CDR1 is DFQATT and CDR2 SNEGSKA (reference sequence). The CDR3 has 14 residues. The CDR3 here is CSARGPYKGGELFF. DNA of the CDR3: TGCAGTGCTAGAGGGCCCTACAAGGGCGGGGAGCTGTTTTTT.